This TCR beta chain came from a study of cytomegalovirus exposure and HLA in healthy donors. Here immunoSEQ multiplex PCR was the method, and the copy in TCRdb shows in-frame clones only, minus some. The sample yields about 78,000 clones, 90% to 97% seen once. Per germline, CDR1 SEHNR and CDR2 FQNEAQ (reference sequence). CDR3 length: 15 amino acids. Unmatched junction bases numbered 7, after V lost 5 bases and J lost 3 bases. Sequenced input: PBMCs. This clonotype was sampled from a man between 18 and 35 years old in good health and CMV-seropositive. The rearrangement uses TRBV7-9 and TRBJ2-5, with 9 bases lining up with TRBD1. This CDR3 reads CASSQRDRVKETQYF. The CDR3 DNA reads TGTGCCAGCAGCCAAAGGGACAGGGTGAAAGAGACCCAGTACTTC.